The 14 T cell receptor beta chains below were found in one sample sequenced in a study of blood T cell repertoires in COVID-19. Libraries were prepared by immunoSEQ multiplex PCR; TCRdb keeps only in-frame clonotypes and omits some of them. The table records 150,000 to 200,000 clones, 70% to 85% of them present only once. Sequencing was done on a sample of peripheral blood. All receptors come from a woman of 80 years or more with acute or convalescent COVID-19.

V usage is TRBV11-2 and J usage is TRBJ2-1; 12 nucleotides agree with TRBD2. Germline loops: CDR1 SGHAT, CDR2 FQNNGV. CDR3 length: 14 amino acids. V lost 4 bases, J lost 6 bases, and 1 base stayed unmatched. The CDR3 DNA is TGTGCCAGCAGCTGGACTAGCGGGACCAATGAGCAGTTCTTC. Translation gives CASSWTSGTNEQFF.

The CDR3 DNA reads TGTGCCAGCGGATTTCGAGCGGGGGGGATAGAGACCCAGTACTTC. Its protein product is CASGFRAGGIETQYF. The gene calls are TRBV5-6 and TRBJ2-5; 10 bases are shared with TRBD2. V trimming: 7 bases; J trimming: 4 bases; junction bases outside the gene matches: 10. This CDR3 comprises 15 residues. CDR1 is SGHDT, CDR2 YYEEEE, per germline.

This chain uses TRBV4-1 with TRBJ1-2; D is undetermined. The CDR3 sequence is 14 residues long. CDR1 and CDR2 from the germline V gene are MGHRA and YSYEKL. The ends were cut back, 1 base at V and 6 bases at J, with 12 bases in the middle. CDR3 nucleotide sequence: TGCGCCAGCAGCCAAGTTCGCGGGAAGGATGGCTACACCTTC. Its protein product is CASSQVRGKDGYTF.

This chain links TRBV12-3 or TRBV12-4 with TRBJ2-7; maybe TRBD1 (6 bases). Trimming removed 5 bases from V and 4 bases from J, with 9 bases in between. CDR3 size: 12 residues. The CDR3 DNA reads TGTGCCAGCAGTAGACAGGTTTACGAGCAGTACTTC. Encoded protein: CASSRQVYEQYF.

J is TRBJ1-1 and V is TRBV6-5; D possibly corresponds to TRBD1 (5 bases). The V gene's germline CDR1 is MNHEY and CDR2 SVGAGI. The CDR3 runs 14 residues. V lost 5 bases and J 0 bases, leaving 10 bases between the germline ends. The CDR3 is CASSTTVMNTEAFF. The CDR3 coding sequence is TGTGCCAGCAGTACGACAGTCATGAACACTGAAGCTTTCTTT.

The CDR3 is CASSRDPTRSQPQHF. CDR3 coding DNA: TGTGCCAGCTCACGAGATCCTACTAGGAGTCAGCCCCAGCATTTT. The V call is TRBV18, the J call TRBJ1-5; D unresolved. This CDR3 comprises 15 residues. The germline gives CDR1 KGHSH, CDR2 LQKENI. Between the trimmed V and J ends, which lost 4 bases and 6 bases, there was a span of 16 bases.

The CDR3 coding sequence is TGTGCCTGGGAAGCGAAGACTAGCGGGAGCAGAGGGTCCTACAATGAGCAGTTCTTC. Residues: CAWEAKTSGSRGSYNEQFF. This chain joins TRBV30 and TRBJ2-1, with 12 nucleotides matching TRBD2. The CDR3 has 19 amino acids. V dropped 5 bases and J dropped 1; count of bases not matched to a gene: 15. CDR1 and CDR2 (germline): GTSNPN, SVGIG (reference sequence).

As to this clone: This same CDR3 is encoded by further DNA sequences in the sample. Here the CDR3 reads CASSIEGQGDQPQHF. CDR3 bases: TGTGCCAGTAGTATAGAAGGACAGGGGGATCAGCCCCAGCATTTT. The rearrangement links TRBV19 to TRBJ1-5; 10 nucleotides align to TRBD1. The CDR3 length is 15 residues. With V trimmed by 0 bases and J by 5 bases, 1 base remained unmatched. Germline V gene data show CDR1 as LNHDA and CDR2 as SQIVND (reference sequence).

The sample holds one count of this clone. In DNA form, the CDR3 reads TGTGCCAGCCTATTCCCCGGAACAGGGAGTTTCTATGGCTACACCTTC. This sequence encodes CASLFPGTGSFYGYTF. The gene calls are TRBV28 and TRBJ1-2, with D perhaps TRBD1 (6 bases). The CDR3 is made up of 16 amino acids. Germline values: CDR1 MDHEN, CDR2 SYDVKM. Trimming removed 8 bases at V and 4 bases at J, with 23 bases between.

The CDR3 sequence: CASSRDRGWSPLHF. DNA of the CDR3: TGTGCCAGCAGCCGGGACAGGGGGTGGTCACCCCTCCACTTT. This chain uses TRBV3-1 (or the pseudogene TRBV3-2) with TRBJ1-6; 11 positions match TRBD1. Germline V gene lookup returns CDR1 LGHDT and CDR2 YNNKEL (reference sequence). The ends lost 4 bases at V and 10 bases at J; junction bases unmatched: 3. CDR3 length: 14 residues.

The chain couples TRBV20-1 to TRBJ2-5, with 11 nucleotides matching TRBD2. Germline V CDR1 and CDR2: DFQATT, SNEGSKA (reference sequence). CDR3 size: 15 residues. The trim removed 3 bases at V and 2 bases at J, leaving 5 bases unmatched. CDR3 in amino acids: CSASGSSGRQETQYF. The CDR3 nucleotides are TGCAGTGCTAGTGGGTCTAGCGGGAGGCAAGAGACCCAGTACTTC.

The chain links TRBV4-2 to TRBJ1-5; a possible D gene is TRBD1 (5 bases). Germline V CDR1 and CDR2: LGHNA, YNFKEQ. The CDR3 covers 14 residues. The V gene lost 3 bases and the J gene lost 3 bases, with 9 bases spanning the gap. In nucleotides, the CDR3 is TGTGCCAGCAGCCAGGGACTGATCAATCAGCCCCAGCATTTT. It specifies CASSQGLINQPQHF.

The chain combines TRBV7-9 with TRBJ2-3; the match to TRBD2 covers 9 bases. The CDR3 is 16 amino acids. Trimming removed 3 bases from V and 3 bases from J; junction bases left unmatched: 7. The germline V gene has CDR1 SEHNR and CDR2 FQNEAQ (reference sequence). The CDR3 protein is CASSFASGTGTDTQYF. The CDR3 DNA reads TGTGCCAGCAGCTTTGCTAGCGGGACGGGGACAGATACGCAGTATTTT.

The J gene is TRBJ2-7, the V gene TRBV12-5, with 7 bases fitting TRBD1. Germline CDR1 reads LGHNT; CDR2 reads FRNRAP. V shed 4 bases and J 0 bases; nucleotides not matched to a gene: 0. This CDR3 spans 13 amino acids. This CDR3 reads CASGWDSSYEQYF. Written as DNA, the CDR3 is TGTGCTAGTGGTTGGGACAGCTCCTACGAGCAGTACTTC. Variable domain in full (rest from reference TRBV12-5 and TRBJ2-7): DARVTQTPRHKVTEMGQEVTMRCQPILGHNTVFWYRQTMMQGLELLAYFRNRAPLDDSGMPKDRFSAEMPDATLATLKIQPSEPRDSAVYFCASGWDSSYEQYFGPGTRLTVT.